These 7 T cell receptor beta chains share one sample of origin, sequenced in a study of cytomegalovirus exposure and HLA in healthy donors. The primer mix had 60 Vbeta and 13 Jbeta primers. Libraries were prepared by immunoSEQ multiplex PCR; TCRdb keeps only in-frame clonotypes and omits some of them. This table holds 200,000 or so clones, about four fifths found once. Sequences were obtained from PBMCs. Source of these receptors: a woman aged 45-65 years in good health and CMV-seropositive.

The chain carries TRBV6-5 and TRBJ2-1, with TRBD1 as a possible D gene (5 bases). Between the trimmed V and J ends, which lost 2 bases and 8 bases, there was a span of 16 bases. Germline V gene lookup returns CDR1 MNHEY and CDR2 SVGAGI. The length of the CDR3 is 15 residues. CDR3 bases: TGTGCCAGCAGTTACACCACCGACAGTTCTGATGAGCAGTTCTTC. It encodes CASSYTTDSSDEQFF.

The gene calls are TRBV6-5 and TRBJ2-5; 7 bases map to TRBD1. The CDR3 spans 14 residues. Germline lookup yields CDR1 MNHEY and CDR2 SVGAGI. Trimming cost V 2 bases and J 2 bases; bases outside gene matches: 2. This chain's CDR3 is CASSYPGQQETQYF. The CDR3 DNA is TGTGCCAGCAGTTACCCGGGACAGCAAGAGACCCAGTACTTC.

This clone was picked up a small number of times. The chain carries TRBV7-3 and TRBJ2-3; 8 nucleotides line up with TRBD2. Unmatched junction bases numbered 8, after V lost 5 bases and J lost 1 base. The CDR3 runs 16 residues. Germline V gene data show CDR1 as SGHTA and CDR2 as FQGTGA. The CDR3 DNA reads TGTGCCAGCAGCGAACGGCGGGGGGCTGGCACAGATACGCAGTATTTT. This gives the protein CASSERRGAGTDTQYF.

About this clone: Other DNA sequences in the same sample also yield this CDR3. The chain recombines TRBV7-8 with TRBJ1-5; D unclear. The CDR3 is made up of 14 amino acids. Per the germline V gene, CDR1 is SGHVS and CDR2 is FQNEAQ. The ends were cut back, 3 bases at V and 6 bases at J, with 12 bases in the middle. The CDR3 bases are TGTGCCAGCAGCTTGGCCCTGGGCCTTCAGCCCCAGCATTTT. Translating gives CASSLALGLQPQHF. The full variable domain, completed using reference TRBV7-8 and TRBJ1-5, is GAGVSQSPRYKVAKRGQDVALRCDPISGHVSLFWYQQALGQGPEFLTYFQNEAQLDKSGLPSDRFFAERPEGSVSTLKIQRTQQEDSAVYLCASSLALGLQPQHFGDGTRLSIL.

A few counts support this clone. This chain uses TRBV12-5 with TRBJ2-1; 15 bases are shared with TRBD2. Trimming took 0 bases from V and 10 from J; bases not matched to a gene: 7. Germline loops: CDR1 LGHNT, CDR2 FRNRAP. The CDR3 spans 17 residues. CDR3 in amino acids: CASGLVPGTSGGKEQFF. In DNA, the CDR3 is TGTGCTAGTGGTTTGGTACCCGGGACTAGCGGGGGGAAGGAGCAGTTCTTC. The entire variable domain, with the rest obtained from reference TRBV12-5 and TRBJ2-1, is as follows: DARVTQTPRHKVTEMGQEVTMRCQPILGHNTVFWYRQTMMQGLELLAYFRNRAPLDDSGMPKDRFSAEMPDATLATLKIQPSEPRDSAVYFCASGLVPGTSGGKEQFFGPGTRLTVL.

The chain recombines TRBV2 with TRBJ1-1; D perhaps matches TRBD1 (6 bases). CDR1 and CDR2 from the germline V gene are SNHLY and FYNNEI. CDR3 length: 13 residues. The V end lost 6 bases, the J end lost 7 bases, and 15 bases lay between the germline ends. CDR3 nucleotide sequence: TGTGCCAGCAGAGTCACAGGGCCCGGTGAAGCTTTCTTT. Its protein product is CASRVTGPGEAFF.

In its sample, this clone was seen once. This rearrangement joins TRBV2 to TRBJ1-4; D unresolved. Deletions cut 4 bases from V and 7 bases from J, with 10 bases between. This CDR3 is 13 amino acids long. Looked up from germline, CDR1 is SNHLY and CDR2 is FYNNEI. The CDR3 DNA reads as TGTGCCAGCAGTGGGGAGTCTATTGAAAAACTGTTTTTT. Translating gives CASSGESIEKLFF.